This is a list of T cell receptor beta chains from one sample in a study of cytomegalovirus exposure and HLA in healthy donors. The data were produced by immunoSEQ multiplex PCR, yet TCRdb's version contains in-frame clones alone and is incomplete. The data hold roughly 160,000 clones, with roughly 80% observed a single time. The sequenced sample was PBMCs. These receptors were taken from a man aged 25-45 years in good health and CMV-seropositive. CDR3s include the opening cysteine and the closing phenylalanine or tryptophan. D genes are given only for firm matches. Rows give clone size only sometimes, using once, few, many, or a class for an expanded clone.

D	size	V	J	CDR3	DNA
TRBD2	.	TRBV10-3	TRBJ2-5	CAISGLAGETQYF	TGTGCCATCAGCGGACTAGCCGGGGAGACCCAGTACTTC
TRBD1	.	TRBV10-3	TRBJ1-3	CAIRDRDGNTIYF	TGTGCCATCCGGGACAGGGACGGAAACACCATATATTTT
TRBD1	few	TRBV28	TRBJ1-2	CAIPSGRGPYGYTF	TGTGCCATCCCGTCGGGCAGGGGGCCCTATGGCTACACCTTC
TRBD1	.	TRBV4-1	TRBJ2-7	CASSQVFESDRGEQYF	TGCGCCAGCAGCCAAGTATTTGAATCGGACAGGGGTGAGCAGTACTTC
TRBD2	.	TRBV5-1	TRBJ2-7	CASSLGREDEQYF	TGCGCCAGCAGCCTTGGGAGGGAAGACGAGCAGTACTTC
.	.	TRBV9	TRBJ2-5	CASSPGWGETQYF	TGTGCCAGCAGCCCAGGGTGGGGAGAGACCCAGTACTTC
.	.	TRBV30	TRBJ2-5	CAWSSGPIETQYF	TGTGCCTGGAGTAGTGGGCCTATCGAGACCCAGTACTTC
.	few	TRBV4-3	TRBJ2-7	CASSQEQASYEQYF	TGCGCCAGCAGCCAAGAACAGGCTTCCTACGAGCAGTACTTC
TRBD2	.	TRBV27	TRBJ2-3	CASSLSTSGHDTQYF	TGTGCCAGCAGTTTATCTACTAGCGGACACGATACGCAGTATTTT
.	.	TRBV29-1	TRBJ2-7	CSVNRITGSGEQYF	TGCAGCGTTAACCGAATTACAGGGTCGGGGGAGCAGTACTTC
TRBD1	few	TRBV2	TRBJ2-7	CASVGTGGHEQYF	TGTGCCAGCGTAGGGACAGGGGGGCACGAGCAGTACTTC
.	.	TRBV5-1	TRBJ1-2	CASKPGGSYGYTF	TGCGCCAGCAAGCCGGGGGGTAGCTATGGCTACACCTTC
TRBD1	.	TRBV6-5	TRBJ2-5	CASRRTGAVSETQYF	TGTGCCAGCAGGCGGACAGGGGCAGTATCAGAGACCCAGTACTTC
TRBD1	.	TRBV5-1	TRBJ2-1	CASSGGQGQNEQFF	TGCGCCAGCAGCGGGGGACAGGGACAGAATGAGCAGTTCTTC
.	.	TRBV29-1	TRBJ1-3	CSVSVSGNTIYF	TGCAGCGTTAGCGTCTCTGGAAACACCATATATTTT
TRBD2	.	TRBV7-2	TRBJ2-5	CASSLSGGAIETQYF	TGTGCCAGCAGCTTAAGCGGGGGGGCGATTGAGACCCAGTACTTC
.	.	TRBV5-4	TRBJ1-2	CASSSTQELHYGYTF	TGTGCCAGCAGTAGTACACAGGAACTTCACTATGGCTACACCTTC
.	.	TRBV6-1	TRBJ1-6	CASSAQNRDSPLHF	TGTGCCAGCAGTGCACAGAACAGGGACTCACCCCTCCACTTT
TRBD2	.	TRBV9	TRBJ2-5	CASSVGMTSGAQETQYF	TGTGCCAGCAGCGTAGGTATGACTAGCGGGGCCCAAGAGACCCAGTACTTC
.	.	TRBV7-8	TRBJ2-2	CASSLSYTGELFF	TGTGCCAGCAGCCTTAGCTACACCGGGGAGCTGTTTTTT
.	.	TRBV25-1	TRBJ2-5	CASRYRGGGETQYF	TGTGCCAGCAGATACAGGGGTGGAGGGGAGACCCAGTACTTC
.	.	TRBV21-1	TRBJ2-7	CASRRSLGTGGLYEQYF	TGTGCCAGCAGGCGAAGCTTGGGGACAGGGGGCCTATACGAGCAGTACTTC
.	.	TRBV20-1	TRBJ1-1	CSAISGTEAFF	TGCAGTGCTATATCCGGCACTGAAGCTTTCTTT
.	.	TRBV4-3	TRBJ2-2	CASSQDSSGLGTGELFF	TGCGCCAGCAGCCAAGATTCGTCGGGATTGGGGACCGGGGAGCTGTTTTTT
.	.	TRBV30	TRBJ1-5	CAWKSGYNQPQHF	TGTGCCTGGAAATCAGGGTACAATCAGCCCCAGCATTTT
.	.	TRBV11-2	TRBJ1-1	CASSQDSWEVVLF	TGTGCCAGCAGCCAAGACAGTTGGGAAGTAGTTCTCTTT
TRBD1	.	TRBV2	TRBJ1-2	CASSEANRGRTYGYTF	TGTGCCAGCAGTGAAGCGAACAGGGGGCGCACCTATGGCTACACCTTC
TRBD2	.	TRBV2	TRBJ2-5	CASRGTSGGAETQYF	TGTGCCAGCAGAGGGACTAGCGGGGGGGCGGAGACCCAGTACTTC
TRBD1	.	TRBV9	TRBJ1-6	CASSVGDSSYNSPLHF	TGTGCCAGCAGCGTCGGGGACAGCTCCTATAATTCACCCCTCCACTTT
TRBD2	.	TRBV7-7	TRBJ2-5	CASSYGLGGETQYF	TGTGCCAGCAGTTATGGACTAGGAGGGGAGACCCAGTACTTC
.	.	TRBV28	TRBJ1-6	CASTSGRRGYNSPLHF	TGTGCCAGCACCTCAGGGAGGAGAGGCTATAATTCACCCCTCCACTTT
.	.	TRBV12-1	TRBJ2-2	CASSFEASASDTGELFF	TGTGCCAGCAGCTTTGAGGCTAGCGCGTCTGACACCGGGGAGCTGTTTTTT
TRBD1	.	TRBV4-1	TRBJ1-6	CASSQGGTEFNSPLHF	TGCGCCAGCAGCCAAGGAGGGACAGAGTTTAATTCACCCCTCCACTTT
.	few	TRBV27	TRBJ1-2	CASSLKGEGGYGYTF	TGTGCCAGCAGTTTGAAGGGGGAAGGGGGCTATGGCTACACCTTC
TRBD1	.	TRBV28	TRBJ1-5	CASSLLTGGALYNQPQHF	TGTGCCAGCAGTTTATTAACAGGGGGCGCTTTGTACAATCAGCCCCAGCATTTT
.	.	TRBV28	TRBJ1-5	CASTGQDQPQHF	TGTGCCAGCACAGGGCAAGATCAGCCCCAGCATTTT